These T cell receptor beta chains were read from a single sample in a study of CD8+CD57+ T cells in acquired aplastic anemia. TCRdb analysed the reads with MiXCR anew, one entry per CDR3 protein. The sample contains roughly 150,000 distinct CDR3 sequences, around 43% of which appear only once. Input material: sorted CD4+, CD8+, or CD8+CD57+ T cells (not recorded which) from PBMCs. The receptor source for this set is a human donor with aplastic anemia. The CDR3 runs from the conserved cysteine through the conserved F or W. The D gene is left open where the match is weak. A clone size is listed for some rows: how often the clone was seen (once, few, many), or a class if it is expanded.

d_gene	v_gene	j_gene	abundance	CDR3nt	CDR3aa
-	TRBV12-3/TRBV12-4	TRBJ1-2	-	TGTGCCAGCAGCTACGGACAGAACTATGGCTACACCTTC	CASSYGQNYGYTF
-	TRBV29-1	TRBJ2-7	-	TGCAGCGTTGAAAAGAGTTACGAGCAGTACTTC	CSVEKSYEQYF
TRBD1	TRBV5-6	TRBJ1-1	many	TGTGCCAGCAGCTTGGACGGGGAGACAGGGGCCTTGATGGCTTTCTTT	CASSLDGETGALMAFF
-	TRBV4-2	TRBJ1-2	-	TGTGCCAGCAGCCAAGACGGGGAGGGAGGCTACACCTTC	CASSQDGEGGYTF
TRBD2	TRBV2	TRBJ2-2	-	TGTGCCAGCAGTGGAGGACTAGCGGCCGGGGAGCTGTTTTTT	CASSGGLAAGELFF
-	TRBV2	TRBJ1-1	many	TGTGCCAGCAGGGGATCGATGGGGAGTTTGGCTGAAGCTTTCTTT	CASRGSMGSLAEAFF
-	TRBV25-1	TRBJ1-1	few	TGTGCCAGCAAAGCTAACTTGAACACTGAAGCTTTCTTT	CASKANLNTEAFF
-	TRBV7-2	TRBJ2-5	many	TGTGCCAGCAGCTTAGCAGGCATCCCGCAAGAGACCCAGTACTTC	CASSLAGIPQETQYF
TRBD2	TRBV5-1	TRBJ2-1	many	TGCGCCAGCAGCACCGGGACTAGTAATAATGAGCAGTTCTTC	CASSTGTSNNEQFF
-	TRBV30	TRBJ2-5	many	TGTGCCTGGAGTTCCCAGGGGGAGACCCAGTACTTC	CAWSSQGETQYF
-	TRBV10-3	TRBJ2-2	-	TGTGCCATCAGTGAGTCAGGGGAGCTGTTTTTT	CAISESGELFF
-	TRBV9	TRBJ2-1	many	TGTGCCAGCAGCCTCAATGGACTATCGAACTACAATGAGCAGTTCTTC	CASSLNGLSNYNEQFF
TRBD1	TRBV29-1	TRBJ1-2	many	TGCAGCGTACCGGGACAGGGGGTATATGGCTACACCTTC	CSVPGQGVYGYTF
-	TRBV20-1	TRBJ2-3	once	TGCAGTGCTAGAAAAGGGGAAACAGATACGCAGTATTTT	CSARKGETDTQYF
TRBD2	TRBV6-4	TRBJ2-1	many	TGTGCCAGCAGTGACGGTCCCGGGGGGGCGAGTTACAATGAGCAGTTCTTC	CASSDGPGGASYNEQFF
TRBD1	TRBV5-6	TRBJ1-2	many	TGTGCCAGCAGTCCGGCAGGGGGACAAGCTAACTATGGCTACACCTTC	CASSPAGGQANYGYTF
TRBD2	TRBV20-1	TRBJ2-1	many	TGCAGTGCGAGACAACTAGCGGGGGGCACCTACAATGAGCAGTTCTTC	CSARQLAGGTYNEQFF
-	TRBV2	TRBJ2-7	-	TGTGCCAGCACCGCTGGGGTCGGGGGATCCGAGCAGTACTTC	CASTAGVGGSEQYF
TRBD1	TRBV5-4	TRBJ2-2	-	TGTGCCAGCAGCTCTTCTACAGGGGCTGGGAACACCGGGGAGCTGTTTTTT	CASSSSTGAGNTGELFF
-	TRBV3-1	TRBJ1-2	many	TGTGCCAGCAGCCACCTAGACAGATACTATGGCTACACCTTC	CASSHLDRYYGYTF
-	TRBV19	TRBJ2-7	many	TGTGCCAGTAGTATCTTGGCCACCGCCGTCTACGAGCAGTACTTC	CASSILATAVYEQYF
-	TRBV15	TRBJ2-1	once	TGTGCCACGGGATGGACTGTCTCCTACAATGAGCAGTTCTTC	CATGWTVSYNEQFF
-	TRBV6-1	TRBJ2-5	many	TGTGCCAGCAGCTTCCCCCCCGGGGCCGGGGAGACCCAGTACTTC	CASSFPPGAGETQYF
TRBD1	TRBV6-5	TRBJ2-7	many	TGTGCCAGCAGACACTCGACCGGGACAGCCTACGAGCAGTACTTC	CASRHSTGTAYEQYF
TRBD1	TRBV9	TRBJ1-6	many	TGTGCCAGCAGCGTAGCCCAGGGGGCGAATAATTCACCCCTCCACTTT	CASSVAQGANNSPLHF
-	TRBV5-8	TRBJ2-3	many	TGTGCCACCATCCCGGGTTCTAGCACAGATACGCAGTATTTT	CATIPGSSTDTQYF
TRBD1	TRBV2	TRBJ2-1	few	TGTGCCAGCAGAAAAGAGGGACAGGGGTACAATGAGCAGTTCTTC	CASRKEGQGYNEQFF
-	TRBV6-5	TRBJ2-7	many	TGTGCCAGCAGTTGGGGCCGAAGCTCCTACGAGCAGTACTTC	CASSWGRSSYEQYF
-	TRBV19	TRBJ2-5	-	TGTGCCAGTAGTATTTCGGGGACCCAGTACTTC	CASSISGTQYF
-	TRBV24-1	TRBJ1-2	few	TGTGCCACCAGTGGGGCAGGGTGGTATGGCTACACCTTC	CATSGAGWYGYTF
-	TRBV24-1	TRBJ1-2	medium-sized	TGTGCCACCAGTGCGGGCACCTTCTATGGCTACACCTTC	CATSAGTFYGYTF
-	TRBV19	TRBJ1-6	once	TGTGCCAGTAGTATGGGTCTCCAGGGGAATTCACCCCTCCACTTT	CASSMGLQGNSPLHF
-	TRBV29-1	TRBJ1-2	few	TGCAGCGTCTCCGGGGTAGCTAACTATGGCTACACCTTC	CSVSGVANYGYTF
-	TRBV7-2	TRBJ1-1	-	TGTGCCAGCAGCCCACCTCGGGGGTTGAACACTGAAGCTTTCTTT	CASSPPRGLNTEAFF
-	TRBV10-3	TRBJ1-2	-	TGTGCCATCCGCAAAACAGGAACCAACTATGGCTACACCTTC	CAIRKTGTNYGYTF
-	TRBV7-7	TRBJ1-2	-	TGTGCCAGCAGCTTAGCGTCTGACCTTGAGTCCTACGGCTACACCTTC	CASSLASDLESYGYTF
TRBD1	TRBV29-1	TRBJ2-5	-	TGCAGCGTTACCAGGGGGAGCCAAGAGACCCAGTACTTC	CSVTRGSQETQYF
TRBD1	TRBV6-2/TRBV6-3	TRBJ1-4	-	TGTGCCAGCAGCTTGGGACAGGGAAAAGAAAAACTGTTTTTT	CASSLGQGKEKLFF
-	TRBV30	TRBJ1-1	-	TGTGCCTGGAGTGGGAAGGGCAGGGAGAACACTGAAGCTTTCTTT	CAWSGKGRENTEAFF
-	TRBV2	TRBJ1-1	-	TGTGCCAGCAGTGAGAACAGGATCACTGAAGCTTTCTTT	CASSENRITEAFF
-	TRBV25-1	TRBJ1-2	few	TGTGCCAGCGAGGGTTTCTATGGCTACACCTTC	CASEGFYGYTF
-	TRBV5-1	TRBJ1-2	many	TGCGCCAGCAGCGTACAGGGACCTGGCTACACCTTC	CASSVQGPGYTF
-	TRBV15	TRBJ1-2	-	TGTGCCACCAGCAGAGATTTGGGAAGCCAACTATATGGCTACACCTTC	CATSRDLGSQLYGYTF
TRBD1	TRBV5-1	TRBJ2-1	many	TGCGCCAGCAGCTTGGGGCCGGGACAGGGATACAATGAGCAGTTCTTC	CASSLGPGQGYNEQFF
TRBD1	TRBV2	TRBJ1-2	few	TGTGCCAGCAGCCGACAGGGACGAGCAAGTGGCTACACCTTC	CASSRQGRASGYTF
-	TRBV7-9	TRBJ2-7	-	TGTGCCAGTTCCGGACCTAGCGCCAGCTCCTACGAGCAGTACTTC	CASSGPSASSYEQYF
-	TRBV19	TRBJ1-6	-	TGTGCCAGTAGTCCCCCAGGTTCACCCCTCCACTTT	CASSPPGSPLHF
TRBD1	TRBV10-3	TRBJ2-4	-	TGTGCCAGCAGTTACGGGACAGGGGGCAGCATTCAGTACTTC	CASSYGTGGSIQYF
TRBD1	TRBV7-6	TRBJ2-7	once	TGTGCCAGCAGCTGGACAGGGCCGCAGAAGGAGCAGTACTTC	CASSWTGPQKEQYF
TRBD1	TRBV2	TRBJ1-4	-	TGTGCCAGCAGTGAAGGCAGGGGGCGCCATGAAAAACTGTTTTTT	CASSEGRGRHEKLFF
-	TRBV2	TRBJ1-2	many	TGTGCCAGCAGTGCGGGTTGGGTCGATGGCTACACCTTC	CASSAGWVDGYTF
-	TRBV4-2	TRBJ1-1	many	TGTGCCAGCAGCCAACCGGGGCAGGAAATTGGAGCTTTCTTT	CASSQPGQEIGAFF
TRBD2	TRBV20-1	TRBJ2-1	many	TGCAGTGCTTCCCCTACTAGGCGGGGGTACAATGAGCAGTTCTTC	CSASPTRRGYNEQFF